These 2 T cell receptor beta chains were sequenced from one sample in a study of CD8+ T cells in alopecia areata. RNA was extracted and reverse transcribed into cDNA as the sequencing template. TCRdb keeps only in-frame clones here, not all; method: immunoSEQ multiplex PCR. Of some 110,000 clones in the sample, 55% to 80% are singletons; the top ten hold around 3%. The sample taken for sequencing was CD4+ T cells sorted from blood. The receptors come from a human donor in good health.

This clone was picked up one time. This rearrangement joins TRBV15 to TRBJ1-2, with 7 bases fitting TRBD1. The V gene's germline CDR1 is LNHNV and CDR2 YYDKDF (reference sequence). V shed 0 bases, J shed 5 bases, and the junction held 9 bases outside the gene matches. The CDR3 sequence is 16 residues long. CDR3 amino acids: CATSRDNKGAGYGYTF. In nucleotides, the CDR3 is TGTGCCACCAGCAGAGATAATAAGGGGGCAGGATATGGCTACACCTTC.

The J gene is TRBJ2-5, the V gene TRBV30; no clear D. The assigned J gene may be wrong: the sequence end matches TRBJ2-7 better. Germline V gene data show CDR1 as GTSNPN and CDR2 as SVGIG (reference sequence). CDR3 length: 14 amino acids. For the CDR3, the DNA is TGTGCCTGGAGTGTACAGTGGCCGCCCTACGAGCAGTACTTC. It encodes CAWSVQWPPYEQYF.